These 10 T cell receptor beta chains share one sample of origin, sequenced in a study of OX40 agonist ivuxolimab in advanced cancers. Profiling relied on immunoSEQ multiplex PCR, and the TCRdb table lists in-frame clones only, not all of them. The sample includes roughly 93,000 clones, roughly 80% of them seen just once. The source was CD4+ or CD8+ T cells sorted from blood, collected in a trial of the OX40 agonist ivuxolimab. Source of these receptors: an adult with an advanced solid tumor such as melanoma, head and neck, liver or kidney cancer.

The chain has TRBV9 and TRBJ1-1; no clear D. Trimming removed 1 base at V and 1 base at J, with 5 bases between. This CDR3 has 13 amino acids. Germline V CDR1 and CDR2: SGDLS, YYNGEE. The CDR3 reads CASSVYRNTEAFF. CDR3 DNA: TGTGCCAGCAGCGTATACAGGAACACTGAAGCTTTCTTT.

The chain joins TRBV5-1 to TRBJ1-6; tentative D call: TRBD1 (5 bases). Trimming took 6 bases from V and 4 from J, leaving 11 bases between them. This CDR3 region has 14 residues. Germline V gives CDR1 SGHRS, CDR2 YFSETQ. The CDR3 region is CASKIDSYNSPLHF. The CDR3, as DNA: TGCGCCAGCAAAATCGACAGTTATAATTCACCCCTCCACTTT.

This chain links TRBV21-1 with TRBJ1-3; the D call TRBD1 from the table was never checked on the DNA. TRBV21-1 is classified as a pseudogene. CDR3 size: 14 residues. CDR3 coding DNA: TGTGCCAGCAGTGGGACAAGCTCTGGAAACACCATATATTTT. It translates to CASSGTSSGNTIYF.

V usage is TRBV18 and J usage is TRBJ1-5; no clear D gene. The CDR3 loop spans 14 amino acids. The germline CDR1 and CDR2 sequences are KGHSH and LQKENI. V lost 3 bases and J lost 2, with 8 bases in between. The DNA of the CDR3 is TGTGCCAGCTCACCGATGGTTGGCAATCAGCCCCAGCATTTT. It yields the protein CASSPMVGNQPQHF.

The chain carries TRBV30 and TRBJ1-5; no definite D call. CDR1 is GTSNPN, CDR2 SVGIG, per germline (reference sequence). The germline V and J ends were trimmed by 1 base and 3 bases, with 13 bases remaining between them. The CDR3 spans 15 residues. The DNA of the CDR3 is TGTGCCTGGAGTGAAAAAGGGCTGAACAATCAGCCCCAGCATTTT. Protein: CAWSEKGLNNQPQHF.

This clone appeared once. CDR3 region: CASSLERFANEQFF. The CDR3, as DNA: TGCGCCAGCAGCTTGGAAAGGTTTGCGAATGAGCAGTTCTTC. V gene TRBV5-1 combines with J gene TRBJ2-1, with no clear D. There are 14 residues in the CDR3. V gave up 0 bases and J gave up 7 bases, with 11 bases separating them. The germline V gene encodes CDR1 SGHRS and CDR2 YFSETQ.

The rearrangement joins TRBV29-1 to TRBJ1-2, with D maybe TRBD1 (5 bases). Trimming took 4 bases from V and 10 from J, leaving 13 bases between them. The CDR3 is 11 amino acids. Per the germline V gene, CDR1 is SQVTM and CDR2 is ANQGSEA. In nucleotides, the CDR3 is TGCAGCGTTGTGGGGCCAAATGACTACACCTTC. Its protein product is CSVVGPNDYTF.

The rearrangement uses TRBV4-1 and TRBJ2-1; 10 bases match TRBD2. The CDR3 totals 15 residues. The trim removed 3 bases at V and 15 bases at J, leaving 14 bases unmatched. In germline, CDR1 is MGHRA, CDR2 YSYEKL. CDR3 sequence (DNA): TGCGCCAGCAGCCACCTAGGACTAGCGGAGCGGACGTTGTTCTTC. It is translated as CASSHLGLAERTLFF.

This clone was counted once. This same CDR3 is encoded by further DNA sequences in the sample. This chain joins TRBV6-5 and TRBJ2-7, with 10 bases fitting TRBD1. J gave up 4 bases and V 6 bases, and 3 bases lay outside the gene matches. The germline CDR1 and CDR2 sequences are MNHEY and SVGAGI. The CDR3 extends over 13 amino acids. The CDR3 here is CASSRDRGYEQYF. The CDR3 DNA follows: TGTGCCAGCAGCCGGGACAGGGGATACGAGCAGTACTTC.

The chain joins TRBV19 to TRBJ1-3; D gene ambiguous. This CDR3 spans 15 amino acids. Germline V gives CDR1 LNHDA, CDR2 SQIVND (reference sequence). V lost 3 bases, J lost 0 bases, and 9 bases lay in between. In DNA form, the CDR3 reads TGTGCCAGTAGTATCCGGGGTCCCTCTGGAAACACCATATATTTT. Protein: CASSIRGPSGNTIYF.